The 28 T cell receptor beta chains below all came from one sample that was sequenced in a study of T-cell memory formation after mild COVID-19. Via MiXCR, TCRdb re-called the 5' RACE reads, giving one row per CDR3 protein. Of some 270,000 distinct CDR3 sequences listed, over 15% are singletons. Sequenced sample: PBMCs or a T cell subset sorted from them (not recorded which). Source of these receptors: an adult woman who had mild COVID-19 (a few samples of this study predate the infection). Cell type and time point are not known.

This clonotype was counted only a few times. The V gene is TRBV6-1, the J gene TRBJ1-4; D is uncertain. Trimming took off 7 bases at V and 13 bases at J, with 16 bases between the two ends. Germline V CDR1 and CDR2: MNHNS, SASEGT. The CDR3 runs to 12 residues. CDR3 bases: TGTGCCAGCACCTTCCCCGGACTCCTACTGTTTTTT. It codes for CASTFPGLLLFF.

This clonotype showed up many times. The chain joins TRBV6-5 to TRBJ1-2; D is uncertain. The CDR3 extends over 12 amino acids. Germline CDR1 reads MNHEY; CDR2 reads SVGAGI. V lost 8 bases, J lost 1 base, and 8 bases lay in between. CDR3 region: CASCGVNYGYTF. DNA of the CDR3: TGTGCCAGCTGTGGGGTTAACTATGGCTACACCTTC.

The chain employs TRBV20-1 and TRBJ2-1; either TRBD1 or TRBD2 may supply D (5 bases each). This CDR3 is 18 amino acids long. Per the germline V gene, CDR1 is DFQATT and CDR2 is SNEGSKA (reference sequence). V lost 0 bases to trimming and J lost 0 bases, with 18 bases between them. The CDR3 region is CSARDDPGPSSSYNEQFF. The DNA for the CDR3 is TGCAGTGCTAGAGATGATCCGGGGCCCTCTAGCTCCTACAATGAGCAGTTCTTC.

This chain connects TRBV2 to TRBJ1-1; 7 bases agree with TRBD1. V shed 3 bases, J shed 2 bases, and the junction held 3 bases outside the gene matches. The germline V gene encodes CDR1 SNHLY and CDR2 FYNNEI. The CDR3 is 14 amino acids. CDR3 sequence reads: CASSERDSNTEAFF. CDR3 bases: TGTGCCAGCAGTGAGCGGGACAGTAACACTGAAGCTTTCTTT.

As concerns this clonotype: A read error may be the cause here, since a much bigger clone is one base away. The CDR3 protein is CASSRIAGGSTDTQYF. The CDR3 DNA sequence: TGTGCCAGCAGCCGCATAGCGGGAGGGTCCACAGATACGCAGTATTTT. The chain carries TRBV4-2 and TRBJ2-3; 11 bases fit TRBD2. Looked up from germline, CDR1 is LGHNA and CDR2 is YNFKEQ. The CDR3 runs to 16 residues. With V trimmed by 4 bases and J by 2 bases, 5 bases remained unmatched.

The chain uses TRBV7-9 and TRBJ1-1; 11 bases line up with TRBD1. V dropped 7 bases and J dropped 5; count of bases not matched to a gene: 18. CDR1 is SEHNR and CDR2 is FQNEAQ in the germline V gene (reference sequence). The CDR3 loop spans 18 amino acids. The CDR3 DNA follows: TGTGCCAGCACCCTTGAAGCGGGACAGGGGGGCGTTTGGACTGAAGCTTTCTTT. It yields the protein CASTLEAGQGGVWTEAFF. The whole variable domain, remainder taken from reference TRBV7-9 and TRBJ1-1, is DTGVSQNPRHKITKRGQNVTFRCDPISEHNRLYWYRQTLGQGPEFLTYFQNEAQLEKSRLLSDRFSAERPKGSFSTLEIQRTEQGDSAMYLCASTLEAGQGGVWTEAFFGQGTRLTVV.

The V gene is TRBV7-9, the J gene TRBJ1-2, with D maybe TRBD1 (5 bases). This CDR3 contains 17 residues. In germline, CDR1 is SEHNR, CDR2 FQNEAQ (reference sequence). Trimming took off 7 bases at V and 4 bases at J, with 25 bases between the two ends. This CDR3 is CASTKKVGQRTPYGYTF. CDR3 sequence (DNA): TGTGCCAGCACCAAAAAGGTGGGGCAGAGAACACCCTATGGCTACACCTTC.

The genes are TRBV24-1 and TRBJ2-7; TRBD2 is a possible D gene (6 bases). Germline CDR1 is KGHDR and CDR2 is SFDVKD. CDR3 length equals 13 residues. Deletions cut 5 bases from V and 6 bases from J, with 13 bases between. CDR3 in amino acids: CATSVAGTREQYF. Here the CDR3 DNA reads TGTGCCACCAGTGTTGCAGGGACTCGCGAGCAGTACTTC.

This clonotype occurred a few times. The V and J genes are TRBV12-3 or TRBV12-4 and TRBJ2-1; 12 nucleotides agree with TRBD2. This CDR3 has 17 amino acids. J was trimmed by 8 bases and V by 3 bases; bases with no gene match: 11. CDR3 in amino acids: CASSFGASGRASDEQFF. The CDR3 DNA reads TGTGCCAGCAGTTTTGGGGCTAGCGGGAGGGCCTCGGATGAGCAGTTCTTC.

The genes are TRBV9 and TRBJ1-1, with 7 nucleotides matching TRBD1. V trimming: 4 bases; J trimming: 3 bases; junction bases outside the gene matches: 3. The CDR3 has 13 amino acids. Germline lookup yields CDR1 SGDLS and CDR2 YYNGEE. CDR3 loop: CASSFTGDTEAFF. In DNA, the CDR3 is TGTGCCAGCAGCTTTACAGGGGACACTGAAGCTTTCTTT.

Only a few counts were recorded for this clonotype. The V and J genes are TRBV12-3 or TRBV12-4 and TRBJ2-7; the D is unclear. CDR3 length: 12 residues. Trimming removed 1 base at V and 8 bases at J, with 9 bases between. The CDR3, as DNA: TGTGCCAGCAGTTTAGAGAGGACGAAGCAGTACTTC. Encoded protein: CASSLERTKQYF.

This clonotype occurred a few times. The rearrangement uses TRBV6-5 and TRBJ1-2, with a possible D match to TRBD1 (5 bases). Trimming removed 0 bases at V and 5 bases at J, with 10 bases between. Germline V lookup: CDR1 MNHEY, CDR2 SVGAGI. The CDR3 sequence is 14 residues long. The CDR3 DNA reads TGTGCCAGCAGTTACTCCCCAGGGCCTTATGGCTACACCTTC. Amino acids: CASSYSPGPYGYTF.

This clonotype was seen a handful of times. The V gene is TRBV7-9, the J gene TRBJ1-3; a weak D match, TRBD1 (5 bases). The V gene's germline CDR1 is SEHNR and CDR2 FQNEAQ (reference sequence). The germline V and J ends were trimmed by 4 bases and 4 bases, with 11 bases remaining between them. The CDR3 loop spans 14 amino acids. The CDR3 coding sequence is TGTGCCAGCAGCTCCAGGGAGTCCGGAAACACCATATATTTT. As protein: CASSSRESGNTIYF.

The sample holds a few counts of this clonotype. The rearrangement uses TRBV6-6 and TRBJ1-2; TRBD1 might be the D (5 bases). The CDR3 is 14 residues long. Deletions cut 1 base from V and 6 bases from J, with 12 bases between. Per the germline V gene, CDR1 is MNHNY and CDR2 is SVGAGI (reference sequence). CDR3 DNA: TGTGCCAGCAGTTACTGGCCCAGGGAGGATGGCTACACCTTC. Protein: CASSYWPREDGYTF.

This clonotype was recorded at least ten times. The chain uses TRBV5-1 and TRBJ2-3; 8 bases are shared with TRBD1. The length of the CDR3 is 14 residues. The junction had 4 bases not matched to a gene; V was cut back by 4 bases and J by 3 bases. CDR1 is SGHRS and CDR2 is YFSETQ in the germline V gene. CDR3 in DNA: TGCGCCAGCAGCAAGGACAGGGAGACAGATACGCAGTATTTT. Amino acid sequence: CASSKDRETDTQYF.

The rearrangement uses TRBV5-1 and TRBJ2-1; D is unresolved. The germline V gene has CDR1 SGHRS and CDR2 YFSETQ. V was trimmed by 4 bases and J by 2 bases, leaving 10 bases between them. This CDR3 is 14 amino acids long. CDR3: CASSSSPPYNEQFF. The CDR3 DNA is TGCGCCAGCAGCAGCTCTCCCCCCTACAATGAGCAGTTCTTC.

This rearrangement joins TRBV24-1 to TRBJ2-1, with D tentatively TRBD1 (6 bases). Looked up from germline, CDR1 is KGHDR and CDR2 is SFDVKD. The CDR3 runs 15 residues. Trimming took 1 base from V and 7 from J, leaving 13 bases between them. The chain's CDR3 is CATSDFGTIRNEQFF. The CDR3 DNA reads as TGTGCCACCAGTGATTTCGGGACAATTCGTAATGAGCAGTTCTTC.

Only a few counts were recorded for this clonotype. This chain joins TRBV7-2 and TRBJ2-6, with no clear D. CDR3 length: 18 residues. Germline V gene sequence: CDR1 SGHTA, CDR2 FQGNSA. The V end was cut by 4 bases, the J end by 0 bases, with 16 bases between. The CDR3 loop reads CASSSRGRPSSGANVLTF. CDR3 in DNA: TGTGCCAGCAGCTCTCGTGGGCGACCCTCCTCTGGGGCCAACGTCCTGACTTTC.

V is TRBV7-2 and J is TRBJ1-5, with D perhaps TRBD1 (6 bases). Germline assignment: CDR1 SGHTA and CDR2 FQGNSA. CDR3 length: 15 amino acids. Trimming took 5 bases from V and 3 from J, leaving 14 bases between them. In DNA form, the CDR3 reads TGTGCCAGCAGCCAAACGGGGGGCTACAATCAGCCCCAGCATTTT. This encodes CASSQTGGYNQPQHF.

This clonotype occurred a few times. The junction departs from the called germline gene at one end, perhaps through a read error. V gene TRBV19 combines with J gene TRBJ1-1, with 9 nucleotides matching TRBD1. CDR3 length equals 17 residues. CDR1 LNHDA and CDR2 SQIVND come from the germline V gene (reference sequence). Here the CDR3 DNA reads TGTGCCAGTAGTCTCCCGAGGACAGGGGAATTGAAAACTGAAGCTTTCTTT. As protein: CASSLPRTGELKTEAFF.

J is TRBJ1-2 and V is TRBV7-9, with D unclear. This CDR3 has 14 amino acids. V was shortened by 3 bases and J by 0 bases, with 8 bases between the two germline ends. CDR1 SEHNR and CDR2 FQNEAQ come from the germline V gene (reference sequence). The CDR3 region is CASSLETPNYGYTF. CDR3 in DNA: TGTGCCAGCAGCTTGGAAACTCCTAACTATGGCTACACCTTC. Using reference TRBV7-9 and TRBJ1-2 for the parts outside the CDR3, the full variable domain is DTGVSQNPRHKITKRGQNVTFRCDPISEHNRLYWYRQTLGQGPEFLTYFQNEAQLEKSRLLSDRFSAERPKGSFSTLEIQRTEQGDSAMYLCASSLETPNYGYTFGSGTRLTVV.

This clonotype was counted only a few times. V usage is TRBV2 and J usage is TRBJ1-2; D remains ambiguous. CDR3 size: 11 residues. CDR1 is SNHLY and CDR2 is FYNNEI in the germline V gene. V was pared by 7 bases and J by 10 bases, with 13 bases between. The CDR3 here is CASTATADYTF. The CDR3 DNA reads TGTGCCAGCACCGCCACCGCGGACTACACCTTC.

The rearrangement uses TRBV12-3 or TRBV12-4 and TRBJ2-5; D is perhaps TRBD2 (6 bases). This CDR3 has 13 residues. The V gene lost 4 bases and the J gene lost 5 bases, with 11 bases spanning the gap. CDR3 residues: CASSYVAGETQYF. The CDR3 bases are TGTGCCAGCAGTTACGTCGCGGGGGAGACCCAGTACTTC.

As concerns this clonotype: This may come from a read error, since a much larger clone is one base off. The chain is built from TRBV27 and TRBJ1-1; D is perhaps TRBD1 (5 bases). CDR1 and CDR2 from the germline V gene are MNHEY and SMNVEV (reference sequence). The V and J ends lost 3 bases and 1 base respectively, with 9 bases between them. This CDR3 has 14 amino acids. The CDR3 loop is CASSLGRPNTEAFF. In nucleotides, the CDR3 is TGTGCCAGCAGTTTGGGACGGCCGAACACTGAAGCTTTCTTT.

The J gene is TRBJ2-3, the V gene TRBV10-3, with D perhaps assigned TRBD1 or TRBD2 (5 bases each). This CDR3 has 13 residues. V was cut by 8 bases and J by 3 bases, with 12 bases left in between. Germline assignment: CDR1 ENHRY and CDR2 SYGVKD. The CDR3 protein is CAIQRDPTDTQYF. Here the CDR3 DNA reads TGTGCCATCCAACGGGACCCTACAGATACGCAGTATTTT.

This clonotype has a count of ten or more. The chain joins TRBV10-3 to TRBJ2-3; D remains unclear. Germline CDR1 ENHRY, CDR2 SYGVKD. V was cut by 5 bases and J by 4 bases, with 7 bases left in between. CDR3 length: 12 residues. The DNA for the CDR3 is TGTGCCATCAGTTCCAACTCAGATACGCAGTATTTT. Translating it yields CAISSNSDTQYF.

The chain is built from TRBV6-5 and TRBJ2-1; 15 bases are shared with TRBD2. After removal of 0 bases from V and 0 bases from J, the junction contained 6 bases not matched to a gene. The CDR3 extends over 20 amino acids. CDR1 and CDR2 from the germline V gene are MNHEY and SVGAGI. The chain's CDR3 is CASSYSGLAGGPSSYNEQFF. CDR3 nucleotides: TGTGCCAGCAGTTACTCGGGACTAGCGGGGGGACCGAGCTCCTACAATGAGCAGTTCTTC.

As DNA, the CDR3 is TGCGCCAGCAGCTTGGAGGCTAGAAGGGGGGTCGAGCAGTTCTTC. Its protein product is CASSLEARRGVEQFF. The chain carries TRBV5-1 and TRBJ2-1, with D tentatively TRBD1 or TRBD2 (6 bases each). V dropped 0 bases and J dropped 10 bases, with 17 bases sitting between them. CDR1 and CDR2 (germline): SGHRS, YFSETQ. CDR3 length: 15 amino acids.